This TCR beta chain was sequenced during a study of spatial heterogeneity in lung cancer. About the research overall: When follow-up PBMC samples existed, they were sequenced (at a median of roughly 2 years after resection).

V lost 6 bases and J lost 0; bases outside the gene matches: 5. Germline loops: CDR1 MNHNY, CDR2 SVGAGI (reference sequence). The CDR3 consists of 15 residues. Overall study findings and caveats: Resection blood, more than follow-up blood, showed ubiquitous expanded tumor TCRs.

Time point denoted: blood at routine non-recurrence follow-up after resection. The sample holds many counts of this clonotype. Its antigen is not identified. A unique molecular identifier was attached to every TCR cDNA molecule. TCRdb re-called the 5' RACE reads through MiXCR, storing one row per CDR3 protein. Here the sample spans 25,000 to 35,000 distinct CDR3 sequences, 5.4% being singletons. The input for sequencing was PBMCs, taken at follow-up. This sequence was found in a female donor with early-stage non-small cell lung cancer. V usage is TRBV6-6 and J usage is TRBJ1-5; 7 bases map to TRBD1. The CDR3 reads CASSSGQLSNQPQHF. The CDR3 nucleotides are TGTGCCAGCAGCTCGGGACAGCTTAGCAATCAGCCCCAGCATTTT.